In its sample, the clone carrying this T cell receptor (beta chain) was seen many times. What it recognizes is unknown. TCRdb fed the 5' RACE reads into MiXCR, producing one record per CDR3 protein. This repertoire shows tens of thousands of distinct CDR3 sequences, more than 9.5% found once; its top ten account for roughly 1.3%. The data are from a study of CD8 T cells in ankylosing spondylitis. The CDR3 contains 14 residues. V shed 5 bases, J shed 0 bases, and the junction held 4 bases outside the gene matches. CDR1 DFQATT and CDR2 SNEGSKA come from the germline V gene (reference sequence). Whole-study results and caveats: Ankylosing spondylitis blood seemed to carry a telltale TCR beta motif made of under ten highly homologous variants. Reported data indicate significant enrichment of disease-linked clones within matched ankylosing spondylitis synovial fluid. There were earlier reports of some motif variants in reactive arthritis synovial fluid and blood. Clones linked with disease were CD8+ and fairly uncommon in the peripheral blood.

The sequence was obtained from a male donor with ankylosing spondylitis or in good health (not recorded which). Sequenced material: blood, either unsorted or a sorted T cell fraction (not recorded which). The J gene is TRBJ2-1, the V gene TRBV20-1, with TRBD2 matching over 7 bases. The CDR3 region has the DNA TGCAGTGCTCTAACTAGCGACTCCTACAATGAGCAGTTCTTC. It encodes CSALTSDSYNEQFF.